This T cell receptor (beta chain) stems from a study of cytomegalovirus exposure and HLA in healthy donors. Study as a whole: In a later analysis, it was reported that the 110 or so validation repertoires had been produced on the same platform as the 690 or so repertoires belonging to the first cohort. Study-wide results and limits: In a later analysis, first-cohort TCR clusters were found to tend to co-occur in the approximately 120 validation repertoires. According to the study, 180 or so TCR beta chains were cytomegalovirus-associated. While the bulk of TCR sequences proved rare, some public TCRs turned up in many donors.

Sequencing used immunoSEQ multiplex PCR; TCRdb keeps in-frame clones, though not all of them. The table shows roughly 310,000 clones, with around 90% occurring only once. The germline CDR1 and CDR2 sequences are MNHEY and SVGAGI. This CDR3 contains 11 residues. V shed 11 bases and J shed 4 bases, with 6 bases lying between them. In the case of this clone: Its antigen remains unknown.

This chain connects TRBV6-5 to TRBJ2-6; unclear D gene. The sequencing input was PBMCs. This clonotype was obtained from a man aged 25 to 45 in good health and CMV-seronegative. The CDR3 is CAALGANVLTF. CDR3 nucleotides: TGTGCCGCGTTAGGGGCCAACGTCCTGACTTTC.